The TCR beta chain described here comes from a study of monozygotic twins with inflammatory bowel disease. During cDNA synthesis, UMIs that each contained a 6-nucleotide sample barcode were added by means of template switching. With about 17 and 10 cycles respectively, two nested PCRs were carried out on TCRalpha and TCRbeta cDNA. No DNA is given; TCRdb re-called the 5' RACE reads and lists each CDR3 protein once. This sample's table reports more than 120,000 distinct CDR3 sequences. Points from the study as a whole: Part of the variability in patient repertoires may have come from differing immunosuppressive treatments. None of the different T cell subtypes could be distinguished from one another.

Worth noting for this clonotype: The antigen is not known.

Sequencing was performed on blood. This receptor was obtained from a human donor with ulcerative colitis or Crohn's disease, or a healthy co-twin of an affected twin (not recorded which).

Here the CDR3 reads CASSHPDRGLTGELFF. The chain carries TRBV5-6 and TRBJ2-2; absent DNA, TCRdb's TRBD1 call cannot be checked. Germline V CDR1 and CDR2: SGHDT, YYEEEE. There are 16 residues in the CDR3.